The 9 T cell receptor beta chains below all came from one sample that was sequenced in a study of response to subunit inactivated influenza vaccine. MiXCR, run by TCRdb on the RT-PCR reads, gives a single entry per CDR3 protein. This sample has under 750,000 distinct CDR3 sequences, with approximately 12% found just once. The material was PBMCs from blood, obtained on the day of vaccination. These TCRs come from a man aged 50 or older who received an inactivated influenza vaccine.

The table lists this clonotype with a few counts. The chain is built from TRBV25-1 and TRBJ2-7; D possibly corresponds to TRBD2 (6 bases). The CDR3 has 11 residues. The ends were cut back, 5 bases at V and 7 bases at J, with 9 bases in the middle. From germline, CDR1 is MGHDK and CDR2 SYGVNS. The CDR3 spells CASSNAGEQYF. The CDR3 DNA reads TGTGCCAGCAGTAACGCGGGAGAGCAGTACTTC.

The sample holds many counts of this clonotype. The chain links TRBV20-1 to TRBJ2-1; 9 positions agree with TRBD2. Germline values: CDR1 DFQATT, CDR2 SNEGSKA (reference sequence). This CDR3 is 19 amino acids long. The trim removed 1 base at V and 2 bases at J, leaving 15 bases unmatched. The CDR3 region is CSARGFRPAVAGAYNEQFF. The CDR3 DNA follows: TGCAGTGCTAGAGGGTTTCGTCCGGCGGTAGCGGGAGCCTACAATGAGCAGTTCTTC.

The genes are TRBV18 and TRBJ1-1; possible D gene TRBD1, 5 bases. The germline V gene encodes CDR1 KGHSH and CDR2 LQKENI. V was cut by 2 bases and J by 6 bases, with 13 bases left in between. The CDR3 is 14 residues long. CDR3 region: CASSPSRVAAEAFF. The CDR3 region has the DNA TGTGCCAGCTCACCATCCAGGGTGGCGGCTGAAGCTTTCTTT.

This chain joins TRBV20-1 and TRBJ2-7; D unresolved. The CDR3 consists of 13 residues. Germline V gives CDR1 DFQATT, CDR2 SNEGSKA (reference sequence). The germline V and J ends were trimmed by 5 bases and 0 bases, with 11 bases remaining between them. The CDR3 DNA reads TGCAGTGCTCCCCGTTCGAGCTCCTACGAGCAGTACTTC. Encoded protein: CSAPRSSSYEQYF.

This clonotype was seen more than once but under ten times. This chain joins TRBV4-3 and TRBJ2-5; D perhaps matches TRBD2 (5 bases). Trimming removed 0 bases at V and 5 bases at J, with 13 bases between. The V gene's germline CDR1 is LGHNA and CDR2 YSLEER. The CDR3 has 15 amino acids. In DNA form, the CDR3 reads TGCGCCAGCAGCCAAGATCATAACCAGCGGGAGACCCAGTACTTC. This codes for CASSQDHNQRETQYF.

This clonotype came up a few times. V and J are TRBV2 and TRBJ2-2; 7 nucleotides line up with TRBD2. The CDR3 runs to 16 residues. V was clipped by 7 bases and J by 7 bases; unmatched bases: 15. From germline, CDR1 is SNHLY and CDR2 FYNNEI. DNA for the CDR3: TGTGCCAGCAAGCGGCTAGCGGACCTTAACCTCGGGGAGCTGTTTTTT. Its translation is CASKRLADLNLGELFF.

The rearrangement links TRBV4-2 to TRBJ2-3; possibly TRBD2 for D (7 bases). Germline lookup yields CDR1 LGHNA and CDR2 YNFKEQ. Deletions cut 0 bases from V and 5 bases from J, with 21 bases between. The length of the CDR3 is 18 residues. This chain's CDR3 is CASSQDDSRGSRGDTQYF. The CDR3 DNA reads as TGTGCCAGCAGCCAAGATGACTCGCGCGGGAGCAGGGGAGATACGCAGTATTTT.

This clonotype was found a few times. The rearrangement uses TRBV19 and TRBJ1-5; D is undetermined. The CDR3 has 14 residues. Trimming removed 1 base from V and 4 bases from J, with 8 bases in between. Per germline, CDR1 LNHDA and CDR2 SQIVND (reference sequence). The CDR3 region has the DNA TGTGCCAGTAGTATAGTGGTCCAAAATCAGCCCCAGCATTTT. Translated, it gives CASSIVVQNQPQHF.

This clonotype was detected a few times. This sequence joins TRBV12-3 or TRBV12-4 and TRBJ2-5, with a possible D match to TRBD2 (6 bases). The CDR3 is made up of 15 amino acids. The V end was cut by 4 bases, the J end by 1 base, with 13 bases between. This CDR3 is CASSSEGRIQETQYF. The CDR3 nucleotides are TGTGCCAGCAGTTCCGAGGGGAGGATCCAAGAGACCCAGTACTTC.